Each of the 13 T cell receptor beta chains below was sequenced from the same sample in a study of vaccination and CD4 T cells after COVID-19. CD4+ T cells that had been cultured provided DNA sequenced with the Oncomine TCR Beta short-read assay. Via MiXCR, TCRdb re-called the PCR reads, giving one row per CDR3 protein. This sample has approximately 8,000 distinct CDR3 sequences, with about 50% found just once. Their antigens are not known. The treatment denotes: roughly 10-day PBMC culture with coronavirus spike peptide pools or control peptides (ViraFEST assay). During the years 2011-2018, before the COVID-19 pandemic, the unexposed donor's CD4+ T cells were collected. Input material: CD4+ T cells from blood, cultured in vitro. The receptors were gathered from a human donor in good health.

The rearrangement uses TRBV6-1 and TRBJ1-6; 7 bases are shared with TRBD1. The CDR3 extends over 15 amino acids. Germline V gene data show CDR1 as MNHNS and CDR2 as SASEGT. The V gene end was trimmed by 4 bases and the J gene end by 8 bases; junction bases not matched to a gene: 8. CDR3 protein: CASSVSAGGYSPLHF. The DNA for the CDR3 is TGTGCCAGCAGTGTCAGCGCAGGGGGGTATTCACCCCTCCACTTT.

This clonotype was counted a few times. This chain connects TRBV3-1 to TRBJ2-2, with D hard to call. The length of the CDR3 is 11 residues. V was trimmed by 7 bases and J by 6 bases, leaving 6 bases between them. The germline CDR1 and CDR2 sequences are LGHDT and YNNKEL (reference sequence). The DNA for the CDR3 is TGTGCCAGCAAGTCGGCCGGGGAGCTGTTTTTT. As protein: CASKSAGELFF.

Only a few counts were recorded for this clonotype. J is TRBJ2-3 and V is TRBV19; no firm D call. Germline CDR1 is LNHDA and CDR2 is SQIVND (reference sequence). The CDR3 is 15 residues long. Trimming shortened V by 1 base and J by 2 bases, and 10 bases separated the two germline ends. The DNA of the CDR3 is TGTGCCAGTAGTATAGGAAACTCCCACACAGATACGCAGTATTTT. It encodes CASSIGNSHTDTQYF.

The V gene is TRBV11-2, the J gene TRBJ2-3; possible D gene TRBD1, 6 bases. CDR3 length: 17 residues. V lost 3 bases and J 3 bases, leaving 19 bases between the germline ends. CDR1 and CDR2 (germline): SGHAT, FQNNGV. CDR3 in amino acids: CASSLGLGRGRTDTQYF. The DNA for the CDR3 is TGTGCCAGCAGCTTGGGTTTAGGCAGGGGACGGACAGATACGCAGTATTTT.

This clonotype was counted a few times. The J gene is TRBJ2-5, the V gene TRBV7-2, with 8 bases lining up with TRBD1. The junction had 6 bases not matched to a gene; V was cut back by 2 bases and J by 4 bases. CDR3 length: 15 amino acids. Germline lookup yields CDR1 SGHTA and CDR2 FQGNSA. The CDR3 sequence: CASSLWTGQGETQYF. The CDR3 bases are TGTGCCAGCAGCTTATGGACAGGGCAGGGAGAGACCCAGTACTTC.

V is TRBV7-9 and J is TRBJ2-3, with a weak D call TRBD2 (7 bases). In germline, CDR1 is SEHNR, CDR2 FQNEAQ (reference sequence). Trimming took 8 bases from V and 1 from J, leaving 10 bases between them. The CDR3 contains 13 residues. CDR3 sequence (DNA): TGTGCCAGCGGGGGGGGGCGCACAGATACGCAGTATTTT. Its translation: CASGGGRTDTQYF.

In this sample, this clonotype turned up a few times. The chain has TRBV2 and TRBJ2-7, with 7 bases matching TRBD1. The CDR3 runs to 13 residues. CDR1 SNHLY and CDR2 FYNNEI come from the germline V gene. The V and J ends lost 6 bases and 2 bases, in that order; junction bases with no gene match: 4. CDR3 in DNA: TGTGCCAGCAGCCAGACAGGGACCTACGAGCAGTACTTC. Its translation is CASSQTGTYEQYF.

This rearrangement joins TRBV4-1 to TRBJ1-2; D is possibly TRBD1 (5 bases). V gave up 0 bases and J gave up 1 base, with 9 bases separating them. The CDR3 is 15 amino acids. Germline-derived CDR1 and CDR2 are MGHRA and YSYEKL. The CDR3 DNA reads TGCGCCAGCAGCCAAGACAGGGTGAATAACTATGGCTACACCTTC. As protein: CASSQDRVNNYGYTF.

The rearrangement uses TRBV7-9 and TRBJ2-5; TRBD1 aligns across 9 bases. The germline gives CDR1 SEHNR, CDR2 FQNEAQ (reference sequence). The CDR3 contains 15 residues. Unmatched junction bases numbered 8, after V lost 5 bases and J lost 4 bases. CDR3 residues: CASSPGTGRRETQYF. The CDR3 DNA is TGTGCCAGCAGCCCGGGGACAGGGAGGAGAGAGACCCAGTACTTC.

DNA of the CDR3: TGTGCCACCAGTGATGATCGGACAGTGAATCAGCCCCAGCATTTT. This sequence encodes CATSDDRTVNQPQHF. The chain joins TRBV24-1 to TRBJ1-5, with D possibly being TRBD1 (6 bases). CDR1 is KGHDR and CDR2 is SFDVKD in the germline V gene. With 3 bases removed from V and 4 bases from J, the gap between germline ends came to 12 bases. The CDR3 loop spans 15 amino acids.

V usage is TRBV19 and J usage is TRBJ1-5; D uncertain. CDR1 and CDR2 (germline): LNHDA, SQIVND (reference sequence). V gave up 8 bases and J gave up 4 bases, with 9 bases separating them. The CDR3 covers 12 residues. CDR3 coding DNA: TGTGCCAGTTCTGGGCGGAATCAGCCCCAGCATTTT. It specifies CASSGRNQPQHF.

V gene TRBV20-1 combines with J gene TRBJ1-1; unclear D gene. Deletions cut 1 base from V and 4 bases from J, with 19 bases between. CDR1 is DFQATT, CDR2 SNEGSKA, per germline (reference sequence). The length of the CDR3 is 16 residues. CDR3 protein: CSARGGGSLRGTEAFF. The DNA for the CDR3 is TGCAGTGCTAGAGGGGGTGGGTCCCTACGGGGCACTGAAGCTTTCTTT.

The chain recombines TRBV5-1 with TRBJ1-5; the D is unclear. CDR3 length equals 15 residues. Trimming took 8 bases from V and 4 from J, leaving 19 bases between them. The germline V gene has CDR1 SGHRS and CDR2 YFSETQ. The CDR3 bases are TGCGCCAGTTCACGGGGTGATCTATCTAATCAGCCCCAGCATTTT. Translating gives CASSRGDLSNQPQHF.